This TCR beta chain was sequenced in a study of post-analysis software for immune sequencing data. Details on this clonotype: Antigen: not known. A much larger clone differs from this one at a single base, so this may be a read error.

Unique molecular identifiers were built into the TCR beta cDNA libraries. Via MiXCR, TCRdb re-called the PCR reads, giving one row per CDR3 protein. This sample yields about 200,000 distinct CDR3 sequences, of which roughly 28% are seen a single time; roughly 3.4% belongs to the top ten. The CDR3 spans 14 residues. In germline, CDR1 is MDHEN, CDR2 SYDVKM. General study results and limits: About 5 TRBV segments appeared more often in patients than in controls, and TRBV5-6, TRBV5-1 and TRBV20-1 were among these. Those samples that were prepared in the same batch co-clustered strongly by F measure.

The sequenced sample was blood. The gene calls are TRBV28 and TRBJ2-7; TRBD1 agrees at 7 bases. This sequence originates from a girl between 2 and 17 years old with multiple sclerosis. CDR3 sequence (DNA): TGTACCAGCAGCCCCGGGACAGAAGACTACGAGCAGTACTTC. It yields the protein CTSSPGTEDYEQYF. The full variable domain, its missing parts supplied by reference TRBV28 and TRBJ2-7, is DVKVTQSSRYLVKRTGEKVFLECVQDMDHENMFWYRQDPGLGLRLIYFSYDVKMKEKGDIPEGYSVSREKKERFSLILESASTNQTSMYLCTSSPGTEDYEQYFGPGTRLTVT.